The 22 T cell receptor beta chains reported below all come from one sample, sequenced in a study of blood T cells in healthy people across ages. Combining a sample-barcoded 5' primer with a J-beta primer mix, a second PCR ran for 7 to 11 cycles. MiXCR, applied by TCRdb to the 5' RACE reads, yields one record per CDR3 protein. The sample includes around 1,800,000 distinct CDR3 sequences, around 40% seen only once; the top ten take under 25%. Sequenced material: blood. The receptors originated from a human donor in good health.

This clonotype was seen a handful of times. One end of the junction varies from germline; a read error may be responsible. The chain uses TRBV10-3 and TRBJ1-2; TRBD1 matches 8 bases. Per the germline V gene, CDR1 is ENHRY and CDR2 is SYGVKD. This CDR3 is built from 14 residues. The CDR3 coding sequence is TGTGCCATCAGTACCGACAGGGGATCATCTGGCCACACCTTC. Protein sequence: CAISTDRGSSGHTF.

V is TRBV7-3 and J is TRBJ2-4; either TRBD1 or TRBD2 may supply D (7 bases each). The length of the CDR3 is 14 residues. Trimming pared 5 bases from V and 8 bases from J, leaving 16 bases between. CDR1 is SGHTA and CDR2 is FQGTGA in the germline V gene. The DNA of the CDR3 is TGTGCCAGCAGCCCAGGGGGGGGTACGGACATTCAGTACTTC. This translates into CASSPGGGTDIQYF. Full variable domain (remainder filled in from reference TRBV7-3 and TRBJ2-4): GAGVSQTPSNKVTEKGKYVELRCDPISGHTALYWYRQSLGQGPEFLIYFQGTGAADDSGLPNDRFFAVRPEGSVSTLKIQRTERGDSAVYLCASSPGGGTDIQYFGAGTRLSVL.

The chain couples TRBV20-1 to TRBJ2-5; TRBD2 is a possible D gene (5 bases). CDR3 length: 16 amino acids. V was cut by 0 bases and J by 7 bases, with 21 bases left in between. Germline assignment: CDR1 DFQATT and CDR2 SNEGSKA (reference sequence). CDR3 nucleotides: TGCAGTGCTAGAGATCTTTCCCAGCGGCCTATGGGGACCCAGTACTTC. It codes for CSARDLSQRPMGTQYF.

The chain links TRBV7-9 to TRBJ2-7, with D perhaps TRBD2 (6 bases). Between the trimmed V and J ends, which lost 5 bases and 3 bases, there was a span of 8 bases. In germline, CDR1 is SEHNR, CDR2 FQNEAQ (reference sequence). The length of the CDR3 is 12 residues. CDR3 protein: CASSRLVYEQYF. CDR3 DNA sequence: TGTGCCAGCAGCCGACTAGTCTACGAGCAGTACTTC.

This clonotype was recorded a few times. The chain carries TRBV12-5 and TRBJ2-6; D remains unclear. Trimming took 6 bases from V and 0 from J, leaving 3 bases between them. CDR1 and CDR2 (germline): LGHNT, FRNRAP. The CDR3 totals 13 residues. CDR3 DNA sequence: TGTGCTAGTGGAATCTCTGGGGCCAACGTCCTGACTTTC. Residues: CASGISGANVLTF.

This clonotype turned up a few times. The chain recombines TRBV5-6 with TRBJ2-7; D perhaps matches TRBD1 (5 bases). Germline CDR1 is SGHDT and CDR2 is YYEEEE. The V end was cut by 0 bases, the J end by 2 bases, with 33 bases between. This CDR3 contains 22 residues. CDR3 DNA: TGTGCCAGCAGCTTGGTCGGTTGGGGAAAGGACCTTTTTTCAGGGTATACCTACGAGCAGTACTTC. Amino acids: CASSLVGWGKDLFSGYTYEQYF.

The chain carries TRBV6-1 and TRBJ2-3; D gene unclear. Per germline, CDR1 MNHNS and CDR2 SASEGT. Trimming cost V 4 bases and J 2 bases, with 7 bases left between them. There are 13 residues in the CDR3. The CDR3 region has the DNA TGTGCCAGCAGTGGGTACCACACAGATACGCAGTATTTT. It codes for CASSGYHTDTQYF.

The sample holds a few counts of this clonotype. CDR3 sequence: CSVVDRGHYGYTF. The CDR3 DNA sequence: TGCAGCGTTGTGGACAGGGGCCACTATGGCTACACCTTC. The chain carries TRBV29-1 and TRBJ1-2, with TRBD1 identical over 9 bases. Germline loops: CDR1 SQVTM, CDR2 ANQGSEA. Trimming took 4 bases from V and 3 from J; bases not matched to a gene: 3. The CDR3 length is 13 residues.

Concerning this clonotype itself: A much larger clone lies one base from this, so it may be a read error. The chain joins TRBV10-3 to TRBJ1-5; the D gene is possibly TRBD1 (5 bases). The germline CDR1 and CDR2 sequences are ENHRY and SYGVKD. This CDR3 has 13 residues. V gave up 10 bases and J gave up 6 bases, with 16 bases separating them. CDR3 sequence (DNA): TGTGCCACCCAATTCAGGGAGGGTCAGCCCCAGCATTTT. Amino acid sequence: CATQFREGQPQHF.

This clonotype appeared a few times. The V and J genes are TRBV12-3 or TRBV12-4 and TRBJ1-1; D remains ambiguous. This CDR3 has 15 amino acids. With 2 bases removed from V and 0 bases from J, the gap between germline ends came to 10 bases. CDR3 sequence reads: CASSLSLGLNTEAFF. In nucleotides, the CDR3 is TGTGCCAGCAGTTTAAGTCTGGGCTTGAACACTGAAGCTTTCTTT.

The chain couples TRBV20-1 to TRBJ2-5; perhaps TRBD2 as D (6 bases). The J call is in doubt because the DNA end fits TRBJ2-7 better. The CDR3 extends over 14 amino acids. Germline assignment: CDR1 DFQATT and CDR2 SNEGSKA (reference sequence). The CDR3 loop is CSASPGLTTNEQYF. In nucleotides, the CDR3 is TGCAGTGCTAGTCCGGGACTTACGACGAACGAGCAGTACTTC.

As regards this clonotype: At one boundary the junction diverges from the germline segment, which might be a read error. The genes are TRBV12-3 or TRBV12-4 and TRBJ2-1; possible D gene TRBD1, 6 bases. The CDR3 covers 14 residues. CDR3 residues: CASSLDSSYDEQFF. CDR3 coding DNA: TGTGCCAGCAGTTTGGACAGCTCCTACGATGAGCAGTTCTTC.

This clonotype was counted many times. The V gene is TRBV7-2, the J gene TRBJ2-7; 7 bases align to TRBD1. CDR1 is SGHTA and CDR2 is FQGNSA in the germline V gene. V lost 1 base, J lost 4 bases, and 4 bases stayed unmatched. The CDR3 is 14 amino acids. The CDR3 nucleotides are TGTGCCAGCAGCTTAGAAAGGGGGCTTTACGAGCAGTACTTC. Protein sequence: CASSLERGLYEQYF.

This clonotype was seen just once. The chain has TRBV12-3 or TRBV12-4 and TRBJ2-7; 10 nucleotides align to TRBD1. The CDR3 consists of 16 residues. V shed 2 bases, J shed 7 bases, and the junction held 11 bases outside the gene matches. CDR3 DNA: TGTGCCAGCAGTTTAAAATGGGGGACAGGGGATGAGGAGCAGTACTTC. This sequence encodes CASSLKWGTGDEEQYF.

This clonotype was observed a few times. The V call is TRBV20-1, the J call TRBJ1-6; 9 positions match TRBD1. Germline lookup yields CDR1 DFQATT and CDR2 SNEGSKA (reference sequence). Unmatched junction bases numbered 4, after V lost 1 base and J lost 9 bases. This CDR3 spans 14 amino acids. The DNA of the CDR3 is TGCAGTGCTAGAGGGACAGGGGATCGTTCACCCCTCCACTTT. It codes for CSARGTGDRSPLHF.

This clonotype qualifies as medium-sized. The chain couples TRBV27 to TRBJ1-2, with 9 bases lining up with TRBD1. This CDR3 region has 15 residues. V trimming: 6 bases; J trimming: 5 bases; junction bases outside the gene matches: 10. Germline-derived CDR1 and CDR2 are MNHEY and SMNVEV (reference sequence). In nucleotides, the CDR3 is TGTGCCAGCAGATACCACAGGGGGCAGTTGTATGGCTACACCTTC. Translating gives CASRYHRGQLYGYTF.

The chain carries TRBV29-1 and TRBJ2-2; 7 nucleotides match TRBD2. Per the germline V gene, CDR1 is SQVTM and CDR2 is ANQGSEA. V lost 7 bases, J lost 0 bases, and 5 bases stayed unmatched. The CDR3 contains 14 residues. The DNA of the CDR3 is TGCAGCGCTCTCCGGGGGGCGAACACCGGGGAGCTGTTTTTT. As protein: CSALRGANTGELFF.

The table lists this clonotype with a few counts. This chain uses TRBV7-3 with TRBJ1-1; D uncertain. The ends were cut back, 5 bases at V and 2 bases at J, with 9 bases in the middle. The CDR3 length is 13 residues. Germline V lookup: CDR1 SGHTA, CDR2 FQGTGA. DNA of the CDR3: TGTGCCAGCAGCAAGGAGTTTAACACTGAAGCTTTCTTT. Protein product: CASSKEFNTEAFF.

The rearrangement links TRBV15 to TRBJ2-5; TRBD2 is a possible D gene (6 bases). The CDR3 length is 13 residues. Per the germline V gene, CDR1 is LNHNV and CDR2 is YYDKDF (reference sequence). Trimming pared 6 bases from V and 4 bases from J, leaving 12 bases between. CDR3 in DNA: TGTGCCACCAGGTGGAGGGGTGGAGAGACCCAGTACTTC. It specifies CATRWRGGETQYF.

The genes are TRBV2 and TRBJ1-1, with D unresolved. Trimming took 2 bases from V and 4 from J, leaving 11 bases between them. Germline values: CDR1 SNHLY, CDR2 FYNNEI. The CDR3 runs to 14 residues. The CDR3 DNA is TGTGCCAGCAGTGAATTGGGGTACGGCACTGAAGCTTTCTTT. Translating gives CASSELGYGTEAFF.

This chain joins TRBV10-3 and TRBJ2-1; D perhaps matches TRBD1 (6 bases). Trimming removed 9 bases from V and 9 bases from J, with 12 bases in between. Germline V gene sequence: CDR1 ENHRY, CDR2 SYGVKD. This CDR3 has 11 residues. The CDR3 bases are TGTGCCATACTCAGGGGTGGTGAGCAGTTCTTC. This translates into CAILRGGEQFF.

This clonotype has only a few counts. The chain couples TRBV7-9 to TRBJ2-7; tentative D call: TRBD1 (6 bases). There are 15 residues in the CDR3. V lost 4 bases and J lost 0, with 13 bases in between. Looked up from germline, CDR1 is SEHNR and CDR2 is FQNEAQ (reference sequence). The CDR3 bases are TGTGCCAGCAGCTGGGGGCTGAGGAGCTCCTACGAGCAGTACTTC. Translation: CASSWGLRSSYEQYF.